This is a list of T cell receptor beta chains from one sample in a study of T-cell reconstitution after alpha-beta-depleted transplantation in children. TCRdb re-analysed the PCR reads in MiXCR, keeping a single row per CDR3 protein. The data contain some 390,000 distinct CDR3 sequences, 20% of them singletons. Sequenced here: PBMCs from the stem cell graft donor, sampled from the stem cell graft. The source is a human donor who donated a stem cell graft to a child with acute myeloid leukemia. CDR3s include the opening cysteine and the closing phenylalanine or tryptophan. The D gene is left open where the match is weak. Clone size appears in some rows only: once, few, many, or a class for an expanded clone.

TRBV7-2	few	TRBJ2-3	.	TGTGCCAGCAGCTTAACCGCGGGAAGGGCGGATACGCAGTATTTT	CASSLTAGRADTQYF
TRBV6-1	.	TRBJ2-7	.	TGTGCCATCTCCCCTGGGTCAACCTACGAGCAGTACTTC	CAISPGSTYEQYF
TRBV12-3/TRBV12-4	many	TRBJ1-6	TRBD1	TGTGCCAGCAGTTCCTTGGACAGGGTTTATTCACCCCTCCACTTT	CASSSLDRVYSPLHF
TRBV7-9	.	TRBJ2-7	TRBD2	TGTGCCAGCAGCTCATGGGAGGGACTAGTTTACGAGCAGTACTTC	CASSSWEGLVYEQYF
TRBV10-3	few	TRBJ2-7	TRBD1	TGTGCCATCAGCCCGGACAGGATCTACGAGCAGTACTTC	CAISPDRIYEQYF
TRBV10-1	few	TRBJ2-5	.	TGCGCCAGCAGTGAGATGTATGTTGTTCGAGAGACCCAGTACTTC	CASSEMYVVRETQYF
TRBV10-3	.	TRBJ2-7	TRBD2	TGTGCCATCAGTGATTCAGGACCAGCGGGAGTATTCTACGAGCAGTACTTC	CAISDSGPAGVFYEQYF
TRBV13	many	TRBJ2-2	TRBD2	TGTGCCAGCAGCTCCTTAACTAGCGTGAACACCGGGGAGCTGTTTTTT	CASSSLTSVNTGELFF
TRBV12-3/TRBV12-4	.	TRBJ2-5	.	TGTGCCAGCAGTTTATCCGGCTCACTTAGGGAGACCCAGTACTTC	CASSLSGSLRETQYF
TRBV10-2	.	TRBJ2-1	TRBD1	TGCGCCAGCAATGCGGGACAGGGTTACAATGAGCAGTTCTTC	CASNAGQGYNEQFF
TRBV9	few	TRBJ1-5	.	TGTGCCAGCAGCGTCTCAGGGTATAGCAATCAGCCCCAGCATTTT	CASSVSGYSNQPQHF
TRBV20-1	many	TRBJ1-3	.	TGCAGTGCAAGCAGGGGCCACGGGGGAAACACCATATATTTT	CSASRGHGGNTIYF
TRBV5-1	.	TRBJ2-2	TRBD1	TGCGCCAGCAGCTTTGCGGGAAGACAGGGGGACACCGGGGAGCTGTTTTTT	CASSFAGRQGDTGELFF
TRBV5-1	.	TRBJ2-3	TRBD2	TGCGCCAGCAGCTTGAGAGGACTAGCGGGAACAGATACGCAGTATTTT	CASSLRGLAGTDTQYF
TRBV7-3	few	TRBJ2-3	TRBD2	TGTGCCAGCAGCCCGGCGGGGGTGCCAGGGAGGACAGATACGCAGTATTTT	CASSPAGVPGRTDTQYF
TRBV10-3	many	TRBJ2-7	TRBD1	TGTGCCATCAGTGGGACAGGCCGTCTCCGCGAGCAGTACTTC	CAISGTGRLREQYF
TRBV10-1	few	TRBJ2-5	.	TGCGCCAGCAGTGAGTCGAGAGGGGTCAAAGAGACCCAGTACTTC	CASSESRGVKETQYF
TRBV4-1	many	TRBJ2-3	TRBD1	TGCGCCAGCAGCCAAGATCGCAGGGGGCGTACAGATACGCAGTATTTT	CASSQDRRGRTDTQYF
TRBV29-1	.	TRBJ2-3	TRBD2	TGCAGCGTTGAGGTTAGCGGGAGCACAGATACGCAGTATTTT	CSVEVSGSTDTQYF
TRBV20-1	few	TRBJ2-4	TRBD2	TGCAGTGCCCCGGGGGGGGGAAACATTCAGTACTTC	CSAPGGGNIQYF
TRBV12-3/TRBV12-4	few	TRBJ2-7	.	TGTGCCAGCAACCTGGGATCGGGGTACGAGCAGTACTTC	CASNLGSGYEQYF
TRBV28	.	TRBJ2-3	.	TGTGCCAGCAGTTTCCCCTTATCGGATACGCAGTATTTT	CASSFPLSDTQYF
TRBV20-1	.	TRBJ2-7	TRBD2	TGCAGTGCTAGACCGGGACTAGCGGTTTACGAGCAGTACTTC	CSARPGLAVYEQYF
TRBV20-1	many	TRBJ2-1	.	TGCAGTGCTAGTCAAGCGGTCTACAATGAGCAGTTCTTC	CSASQAVYNEQFF
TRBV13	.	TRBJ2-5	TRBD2	TGTGCCAGCAGCGACGGGACTAGCGGGCCTCAAGAGACCCAGTACTTC	CASSDGTSGPQETQYF
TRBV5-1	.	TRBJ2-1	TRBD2	TGCGCCAGCAGCATGGGACTAGCGGGTGATGAGCAGTTCTTC	CASSMGLAGDEQFF
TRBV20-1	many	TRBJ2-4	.	TGCAGTGCTATAAAGCCTTTATCGGGTGCCAAAAACATTCAGTACTTC	CSAIKPLSGAKNIQYF
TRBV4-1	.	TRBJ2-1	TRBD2	TGCGCCAGCAGCCCCGGACTAGCGGTTAGCTCCTACAATGAGCAGTTCTTC	CASSPGLAVSSYNEQFF
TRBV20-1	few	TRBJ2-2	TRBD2	TGCAGTGCTGCCTCTAGCGGGCTGAACACCGGGGAGCTGTTTTTT	CSAASSGLNTGELFF
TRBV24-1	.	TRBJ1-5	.	TGTGCCACCAGCAAAAGGGAGGGCGGGAGTCAGCCCCAGCATTTT	CATSKREGGSQPQHF
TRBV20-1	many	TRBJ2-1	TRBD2	TGCAGTGCTAGAGAGGACGGGCGGGAGTTCTATCGCAATGAGCAGTTCTTC	CSAREDGREFYRNEQFF
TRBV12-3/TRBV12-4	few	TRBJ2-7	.	TGTGCCAGCAGGGGGCGCCACGAGCAGTACTTC	CASRGRHEQYF
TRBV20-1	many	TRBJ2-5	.	TGCAGTGCGCAAGGGGGGGGAGAGACCCAGTACTTC	CSAQGGGETQYF
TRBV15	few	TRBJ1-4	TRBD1	TGTGCCACCAGCAGGGGACAGGGCCACTATAATGAAAAACTGTTTTTT	CATSRGQGHYNEKLFF
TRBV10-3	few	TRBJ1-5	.	TGTGCCATCAGTGCGGGCGGACAGAAAACTGGTCAGCCCCAGCATTTT	CAISAGGQKTGQPQHF
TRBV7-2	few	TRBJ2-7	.	TGTGCCAGCAGCTTAGGGGTGGGGGCTTACGAGCAGTACTTC	CASSLGVGAYEQYF
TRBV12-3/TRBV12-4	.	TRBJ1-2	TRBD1	TGTGCCAGCAGTCCGAACAGGGGGCCCGGCTACACCTTC	CASSPNRGPGYTF
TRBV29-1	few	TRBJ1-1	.	TGCAGCGTTGAATGGGACCTGAACACTGAAGCTTTCTTT	CSVEWDLNTEAFF
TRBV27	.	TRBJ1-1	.	TGTGCCAGCAGTCAGACCCTAATGAACACTGAAGCTTTCTTT	CASSQTLMNTEAFF
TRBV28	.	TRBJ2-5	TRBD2	TGTGCCAGCAGTTTGGGGGACTACAGACAAGAGACCCAGTACTTC	CASSLGDYRQETQYF
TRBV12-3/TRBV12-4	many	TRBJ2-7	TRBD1	TGTGCCAGCAGGGGGACAGAGATCACCTACGAGCAGTACTTC	CASRGTEITYEQYF
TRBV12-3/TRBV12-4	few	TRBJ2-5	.	TGTGCCAGCAGTTTTGAGAGCCCAGAGACCCAGTACTTC	CASSFESPETQYF
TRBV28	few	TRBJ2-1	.	TGTGCCTCTCAGCCCGGGACTTATCCTAGCTCCTACAATGAGCAGTTCTTC	CASQPGTYPSSYNEQFF
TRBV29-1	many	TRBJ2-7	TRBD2	TGCAGCGCAGCGGGGCCCTACGAGCAGTACTTC	CSAAGPYEQYF
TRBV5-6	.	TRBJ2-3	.	TGTGCCAGCAGCCTGCCGACCATCACAGATACGCAGTATTTT	CASSLPTITDTQYF